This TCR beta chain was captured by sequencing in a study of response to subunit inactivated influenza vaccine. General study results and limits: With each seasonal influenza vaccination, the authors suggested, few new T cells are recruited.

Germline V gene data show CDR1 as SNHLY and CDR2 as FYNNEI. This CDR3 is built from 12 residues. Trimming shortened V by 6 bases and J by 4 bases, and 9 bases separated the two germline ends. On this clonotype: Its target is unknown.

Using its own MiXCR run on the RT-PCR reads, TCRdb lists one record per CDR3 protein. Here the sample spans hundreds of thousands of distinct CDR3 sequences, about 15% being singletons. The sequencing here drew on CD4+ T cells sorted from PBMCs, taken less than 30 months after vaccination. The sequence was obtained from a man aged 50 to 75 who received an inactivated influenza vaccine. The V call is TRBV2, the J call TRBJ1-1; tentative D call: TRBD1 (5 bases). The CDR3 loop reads CASRKGVTEAFF. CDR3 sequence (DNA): TGTGCCAGCAGGAAAGGGGTCACTGAAGCTTTCTTT.